These 20 T cell receptor beta chains came from one sample sequenced in a study of long-term antiretroviral therapy in people with HIV (dated by TCRdb to between 2021 and 2022). The immunoSEQ hsTCRB v3.0 assay was used at survey level resolution to sequence the TRB variable region. The clones in this table, taken by TCRdb from immuneACCESS, are in-frame only. Not every clone is retained; where verified, under half of the shortfall comes from an unresolved V gene, and the cause of the rest is unknown. The sample table holds some 28,000 clones, of which 93% were seen once. The ten largest make up about 9.3% of the sample. The sequenced sample was unsorted PBMCs, obtained 6.2 years after starting antiretroviral therapy. The origin of the receptors is a man aged 35 to 55 with HIV.

V gene TRBV7-3 combines with J gene TRBJ1-6; no clear D gene. Germline V gene lookup returns CDR1 SGHTA and CDR2 FQGTGA. This CDR3 spans 15 amino acids. V was clipped by 1 base and J by 9 bases, with 13 bases between them. DNA of the CDR3: TGTGCCAGCAGCTTAAACCCAGGCTTGAGTTCACCCCTCCACTTT. Translating gives CASSLNPGLSSPLHF. The complete variable domain, with remaining parts taken from reference TRBV7-3 and TRBJ1-6, reads GAGVSQTPSNKVTEKGKYVELRCDPISGHTALYWYRQSLGQGPEFLIYFQGTGAADDSGLPNDRFFAVRPEGSVSTLKIQRTERGDSAVYLCASSLNPGLSSPLHFGNGTRLTVT.

The genes are TRBV6-1 and TRBJ1-1; a possible D gene is TRBD1 (5 bases). Per the germline V gene, CDR1 is MNHNS and CDR2 is SASEGT. The CDR3 is 12 amino acids. Between the trimmed V and J ends, which lost 7 bases and 7 bases, there was a span of 13 bases. The CDR3 nucleotides read TGTGCCAGCAAGAACAGGCCTAGTGAAGCTTTCTTT. Translation gives CASKNRPSEAFF.

V usage is TRBV27 and J usage is TRBJ2-5; 7 bases are shared with TRBD1. Germline V gene lookup returns CDR1 MNHEY and CDR2 SMNVEV (reference sequence). The CDR3 loop spans 16 amino acids. Trimming cost V 7 bases and J 5 bases; bases outside gene matches: 16. DNA of the CDR3: TGTGCCAGCACTCCTTTAGGGGCAGGGGGTTTTGAGACCCAGTACTTC. As protein: CASTPLGAGGFETQYF.

The chain links TRBV29-1 to TRBJ1-1; a possible D gene is TRBD1 (5 bases). Germline lookup yields CDR1 SQVTM and CDR2 ANQGSEA. The germline V and J ends were trimmed by 3 bases and 12 bases, with 17 bases remaining between them. The CDR3 consists of 12 residues. Here the CDR3 DNA reads TGCAGCGTTGAGCGGGGCCTAAGGATTCCTTTCTTT. Protein sequence: CSVERGLRIPFF.

The chain uses TRBV11-2 and TRBJ2-2, with 9 bases fitting TRBD1. The V gene end was trimmed by 5 bases and the J gene end by 6 bases; junction bases not matched to a gene: 7. Germline CDR1 reads SGHAT; CDR2 reads FQNNGV. The CDR3 runs to 15 residues. CDR3 bases: TGTGCCAGCAGCCCGAGGGACAGGGCGGCCGGGGAGCTGTTTTTT. Protein product: CASSPRDRAAGELFF.

V is TRBV7-8 and J is TRBJ2-7; D perhaps matches TRBD2 (6 bases). Trimming removed 3 bases from V and 5 bases from J, with 11 bases in between. Germline V gene data show CDR1 as SGHVS and CDR2 as FQNEAQ. CDR3 size: 13 residues. The CDR3 here is CASSLREIHEQYF. The CDR3 coding sequence is TGTGCCAGCAGCTTGCGGGAAATCCACGAGCAGTACTTC.

V and J are TRBV19 and TRBJ2-7, with 7 nucleotides matching TRBD1. This CDR3 is 15 amino acids long. J was trimmed by 2 bases and V by 5 bases; bases with no gene match: 9. Germline CDR1 LNHDA, CDR2 SQIVND (reference sequence). The chain's CDR3 is CASSPPTGNAYEQYF. For the CDR3, the DNA is TGTGCCAGTAGTCCACCGACAGGGAATGCCTACGAGCAGTACTTC. Full variable domain (rest looked up from reference TRBV19 and TRBJ2-7): DGGITQSPKYLFRKEGQNVTLSCEQNLNHDAMYWYRQDPGQGLRLIYYSQIVNDFQKGDIAEGYSVSREKKESFPLTVTSAQKNPTAFYLCASSPPTGNAYEQYFGPGTRLTVT.

This CDR3 is CASSRTGGFNEQFF. The CDR3 DNA follows: TGTGCCAGCAGCCGGACAGGGGGCTTCAATGAGCAGTTCTTC. The chain carries TRBV5-4 and TRBJ2-1; 11 bases match TRBD1. Germline V gene sequence: CDR1 SGHNT, CDR2 YYREEE (reference sequence). This CDR3 spans 14 amino acids. Unmatched junction bases numbered 3, after V lost 4 bases and J lost 6 bases.

The chain links TRBV6-5 to TRBJ2-2, with D unresolved. CDR3 size: 13 residues. V lost 6 bases, J lost 4 bases, and 9 bases lay in between. CDR1 MNHEY and CDR2 SVGAGI come from the germline V gene. The chain's CDR3 is CASRSRATGELFF. The CDR3 nucleotides read TGTGCCAGCAGAAGTAGGGCCACCGGGGAGCTGTTTTTT.

V usage is TRBV25-1 and J usage is TRBJ2-1; D gene unclear. The CDR3 runs to 12 residues. Deletions cut 3 bases from V and 9 bases from J, with 9 bases between. Germline CDR1 reads MGHDK; CDR2 reads SYGVNS. For the CDR3, the DNA is TGTGCCAGCAGTGATTTGGTGTTTGAGCAGTTCTTC. This encodes CASSDLVFEQFF.

The V gene is TRBV18, the J gene TRBJ1-2, with 7 bases matching TRBD1. Germline CDR1 reads KGHSH; CDR2 reads LQKENI. The junction had 4 bases not matched to a gene; V was cut back by 8 bases and J by 4 bases. This CDR3 spans 12 amino acids. The CDR3 nucleotides are TGTGCCAGCCCAGGGGGTCCCTATGGCTACACCTTC. As protein: CASPGGPYGYTF.

The genes are TRBV11-3 and TRBJ2-1, with TRBD2 identical over 9 bases. Germline CDR1 is SGHNT and CDR2 is YENEEA. This CDR3 is 14 amino acids long. V dropped 3 bases and J dropped 8; count of bases not matched to a gene: 5. In DNA, the CDR3 is TGTGCCAGCAGCTTGGGCGGGGGGGGCGATGAGCAGTTCTTC. Translation gives CASSLGGGGDEQFF.

The chain employs TRBV4-2 and TRBJ2-2; 7 bases are a match to TRBD2. Germline V gene lookup returns CDR1 LGHNA and CDR2 YNFKEQ. CDR3 length: 15 amino acids. The V segment lost 1 base and the J segment 1 base; nucleotides outside the gene matches: 0. CDR3 in amino acids: CASSQAGGNTGELFF. CDR3 DNA: TGTGCCAGCAGCCAAGCGGGAGGGAACACCGGGGAGCTGTTTTTT.

In DNA, the CDR3 is TGTGCCAGCAGTTCCGCGACCGAGCAGTACTTC. Its translation: CASSSATEQYF. J is TRBJ2-7 and V is TRBV6-1; no firm D call. Per the germline V gene, CDR1 is MNHNS and CDR2 is SASEGT. CDR3 size: 11 residues. Trimming removed 5 bases from V and 6 bases from J, with 8 bases in between.

J is TRBJ2-1 and V is TRBV25-1; D perhaps matches TRBD2 (6 bases). The CDR3 has 14 residues. CDR1 is MGHDK and CDR2 is SYGVNS in the germline V gene. Trimming shortened V by 4 bases and J by 2 bases, and 9 bases separated the two germline ends. The CDR3 is CASSGRGTYNEQFF. The DNA for the CDR3 is TGTGCCAGCAGTGGCCGGGGGACCTACAATGAGCAGTTCTTC. Using reference TRBV25-1 and TRBJ2-1 for the parts outside the CDR3, the full variable domain is EADIYQTPRYLVIGTGKKITLECSQTMGHDKMYWYQQDPGMELHLIHYSYGVNSTEKGDLSSESTVSRIRTEHFPLTLESARPSHTSQYLCASSGRGTYNEQFFGPGTRLTVL.

The genes are TRBV27 and TRBJ2-7, with no clear D. This CDR3 has 14 amino acids. V was shortened by 4 bases and J by 2 bases, with 12 bases between the two germline ends. Germline V gene data show CDR1 as MNHEY and CDR2 as SMNVEV (reference sequence). As DNA, the CDR3 is TGTGCCAGCAGTTCGCAGTTCAGGACCTACGAGCAGTACTTC. Its protein product is CASSSQFRTYEQYF.

The genes are TRBV5-6 and TRBJ2-2; 8 bases agree with TRBD2. J gave up 0 bases and V 4 bases, and 8 bases lay outside the gene matches. In germline, CDR1 is SGHDT, CDR2 YYEEEE. The CDR3 loop spans 17 amino acids. CDR3 nucleotide sequence: TGTGCCAGCAGCGCTAGACTAGCGCCTCCGAACACCGGGGAGCTGTTTTTT. Protein product: CASSARLAPPNTGELFF.

This rearrangement joins TRBV10-2 to TRBJ2-2, with 10 bases fitting TRBD2. Unmatched junction bases numbered 5, after V lost 6 bases and J lost 4 bases. The length of the CDR3 is 15 residues. Germline V gene sequence: CDR1 WSHSY, CDR2 SAAADI. As DNA, the CDR3 is TGCGCCAGCAGAAGCGGGGGGGCCACCACCGGGGAGCTGTTTTTT. It codes for CASRSGGATTGELFF.

The chain uses TRBV19 and TRBJ2-7, with TRBD2 matching 7 bases. Per germline, CDR1 LNHDA and CDR2 SQIVND (reference sequence). This CDR3 contains 14 residues. Germline trimming cut 5 bases from V and 2 bases from J; bases unmatched to any gene: 6. The CDR3 region is CASSSLAETYEQYF. CDR3 in DNA: TGTGCCAGTAGTTCCCTAGCGGAAACCTACGAGCAGTACTTC.

This chain's CDR3 is CASSTPGRNTEAFF. CDR3 nucleotides: TGTGCCAGCAGTACACCCGGGAGGAACACTGAAGCTTTCTTT. This chain connects TRBV6-5 to TRBJ1-1; D not resolved. There are 14 residues in the CDR3. In germline, CDR1 is MNHEY, CDR2 SVGAGI. Trimming pared 5 bases from V and 1 base from J, leaving 11 bases between.